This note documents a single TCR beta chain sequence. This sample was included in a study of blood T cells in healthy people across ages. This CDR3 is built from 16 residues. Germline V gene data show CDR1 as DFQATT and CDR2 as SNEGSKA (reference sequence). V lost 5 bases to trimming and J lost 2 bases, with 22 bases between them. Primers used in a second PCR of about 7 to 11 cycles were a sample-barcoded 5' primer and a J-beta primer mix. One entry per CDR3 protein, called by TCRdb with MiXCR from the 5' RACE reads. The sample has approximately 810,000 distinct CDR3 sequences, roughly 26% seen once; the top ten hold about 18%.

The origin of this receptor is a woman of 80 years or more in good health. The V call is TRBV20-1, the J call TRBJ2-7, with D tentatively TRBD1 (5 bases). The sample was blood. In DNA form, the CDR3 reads TGCAGTGCTGACGTTCCTAGGGGTGGTCAAACCTACGAGCAGTACTTC. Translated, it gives CSADVPRGGQTYEQYF.